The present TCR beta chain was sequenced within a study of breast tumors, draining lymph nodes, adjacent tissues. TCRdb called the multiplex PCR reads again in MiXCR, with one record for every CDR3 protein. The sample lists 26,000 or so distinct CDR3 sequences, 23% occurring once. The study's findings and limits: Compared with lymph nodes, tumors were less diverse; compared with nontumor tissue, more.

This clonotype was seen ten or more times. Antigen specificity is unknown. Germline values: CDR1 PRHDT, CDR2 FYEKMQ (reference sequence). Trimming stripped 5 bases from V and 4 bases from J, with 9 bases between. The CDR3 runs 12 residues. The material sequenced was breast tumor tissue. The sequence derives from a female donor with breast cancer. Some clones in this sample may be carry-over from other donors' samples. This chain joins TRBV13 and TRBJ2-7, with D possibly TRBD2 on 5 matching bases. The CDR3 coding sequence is TGTGCCAGCAGCCTATCGGGGTACGAGCAGTACTTC. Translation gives CASSLSGYEQYF.